This TCR beta chain is from a study of OX40 agonist ivuxolimab in advanced cancers. Background on the study: Patients received the agonistic anti-OX40 (CD134) antibody ivuxolimab. A mean age of roughly 60 years, range roughly 20 to 85, was recorded, and 82.7% were male.

Remarks on this clone: The antigen is undetermined.

This table comes from immunoSEQ multiplex PCR, and its TCRdb copy is limited to in-frame clones, with some not included. The table shows around 60,000 clones, with approximately 78% occurring only once. CDR3 length equals 17 residues. The germline V and J ends were trimmed by 0 bases and 0 bases, with 15 bases remaining between them. Germline CDR1 and CDR2: SGHRS and YFSETQ. Whole-study findings and limits: In the 0.1-3.0 mg/kg groups, partial responders showed among the lowest expansion. Averaging showed that CD8+ T cells had more expanded clones than CD4+ did.

This specimen consisted of CD4+ or CD8+ T cells sorted from blood, obtained in a trial of the OX40 agonist ivuxolimab. The source of this sequence is an adult with an advanced solid tumor such as melanoma, head and neck, liver or kidney cancer. This chain uses TRBV5-1 with TRBJ1-2; D uncertain. In DNA form, the CDR3 reads TGCGCCAGCAGCTTGGCTCCCCTAGGACCAACTAACTATGGCTACACCTTC. Protein product: CASSLAPLGPTNYGYTF.